The clone carrying this TCR beta chain has a single count. The antigen is not known. These data originate in a study of shared clonotypes between healthy human individuals. This CDR3 contains 13 residues. Germline CDR1 and CDR2: ENHRY and SYGVKD. V was trimmed by 5 bases and J by 2 bases, leaving 7 bases between them. The data were produced by immunoSEQ multiplex PCR, yet TCRdb's version contains in-frame clones alone and is incomplete. The table includes over a million clones, about 75% detected once. Study findings and constraints: All-four-donor shared clonotypes had higher generation probabilities than non-shared clonotypes did.

What was sequenced was memory CD4+ T cells sorted from blood. Subset indicated: CD45RA-negative fraction. This TCR came from a man aged 18 to 35 in good health. V and J are TRBV10-3 and TRBJ1-5; D gene uncertain. In DNA form, the CDR3 reads TGTGCCATCAGTTGGGATCGCAATCAGCCCCAGCATTTT. This sequence encodes CAISWDRNQPQHF.